The rows below give T cell receptor beta chains drawn from one sample of a study of technical replicates of blood from several donors. This table comes from immunoSEQ multiplex PCR, and its TCRdb copy is limited to in-frame clones, with some not included. The sample contains about 44,000 clones, roughly 96% of which appear only once. Sequencing input: T cells isolated from PBMCs. The receptors derive from a human donor in good health. Each CDR3 is given with its conserved first and last residue. The order of the fields is V gene, CDR3 protein.

TRBV27,CASSRLSSEQYF
TRBV7-3,CASSLSTGGEQYF
TRBV11-1,CASSRLAWETQYF
TRBV6-1,CASGRRVGANTEAFF
TRBV7-9,CASSLGREQFF
TRBV7-2,CASSLWLGDTIYF
TRBV30,CAWRGHPQEKLFF
TRBV9,CASSAEGQGVKTQYF
TRBV27,CASSAQGLDEKLFF
TRBV2,CASSPDWDQPQHF
TRBV19,CASSVESGTSEAFF
TRBV11-2,CASRSGLAGVGEQYF
TRBV6-5,CASRLEETQYF
TRBV19,CASSIGGHSTYEQYF
TRBV4-2,CASSQGLAGGQETQYF
TRBV5-6,CAGASGSSYNEQFF
TRBV6-5,CASSYSWSVSNYEQYF
TRBV5-1,CASSRRSSSGSTDTQYF
TRBV5-4,CASRRDSLETQYF
TRBV7-6,CASSPEGTTTVTDTQYF
TRBV5-4,CASSPELAGSYEQYF
TRBV25-1,CASSDGQGAYEQYF
TRBV11-2,CASSWDRGFLDTQYF
TRBV4-3,CASSQDRTSGRARSDTQYF
TRBV19,CASSTGKSEKLFF
TRBV19,CASSPMTGLNTEAFF
TRBV27,CASTLKTGGRETQYF
TRBV9,CASSVGQDTGELFF
TRBV6-5,CASSTLYNEQFF
TRBV5-1,CASSLASPGGWYEQFF
TRBV27,CASSLSAGTEAFF
TRBV6-1,CASSEPQAARGYTF
TRBV14,CASSQGQGWRSEQYF
TRBV6-6,CPLLAFYEQYF
TRBV27,CATLAGTRHNEQFF